These 6 T cell receptor beta chains originate from one sample sequenced in a study of radiotherapy plus CTLA-4 blockade in lung cancer. Some clones are missing from TCRdb's copy, which holds only in-frame ones; the method was immunoSEQ multiplex PCR. The repertoire holds some 66,000 clones, with about 80% as singletons. The sequencing here drew on peripheral blood, taken from a patient treated with radiotherapy plus ipilimumab. These receptors were collected from a human donor with non-small cell lung cancer who had a partial response to radiotherapy plus ipilimumab.

The chain uses TRBV5-1 and TRBJ2-5; 8 bases are a match to TRBD1. In germline, CDR1 is SGHRS, CDR2 YFSETQ. The CDR3 runs to 15 residues. The V segment lost 1 base and the J segment 4 bases; nucleotides outside the gene matches: 6. The CDR3 loop reads CASSLSGQGAETQYF. The CDR3 DNA is TGCGCCAGCAGCTTGTCAGGACAGGGTGCAGAGACCCAGTACTTC.

V gene TRBV27 combines with J gene TRBJ2-1, with 8 bases that match TRBD2. V dropped 4 bases and J dropped 5; count of bases not matched to a gene: 7. Germline V gene data show CDR1 as MNHEY and CDR2 as SMNVEV (reference sequence). The CDR3 is made up of 15 amino acids. CDR3: CASSSWVRGDNEQFF. In nucleotides, the CDR3 is TGTGCCAGCAGTTCGTGGGTGCGGGGGGACAATGAGCAGTTCTTC.

This rearrangement joins TRBV9 to TRBJ2-1; 9 positions agree with TRBD2. Losses at the gene ends were 2 bases for V and 8 bases for J; bases not matched to a gene: 20. This CDR3 is built from 19 residues. Germline CDR1 is SGDLS and CDR2 is YYNGEE. CDR3 coding DNA: TGTGCCAGCAGCGTTAGCGGGAGTTCAGCTTTGGGGTTAGTCTATGAGCAGTTCTTC. Its translation: CASSVSGSSALGLVYEQFF. The full variable domain, with the rest looked up from reference TRBV9 and TRBJ2-1, is DSGVTQTPKHLITATGQRVTLRCSPRSGDLSVYWYQQSLDQGLQFLIQYYNGEERAKGNILERFSAQQFPDLHSELNLSSLELGDSALYFCASSVSGSSALGLVYEQFFGPGTRLTVL.

This clone has a handful of counts. The rearrangement uses TRBV19 and TRBJ1-1; D is ambiguous. V was pared by 6 bases and J by 1 base, with 12 bases between. Germline V gene sequence: CDR1 LNHDA, CDR2 SQIVND (reference sequence). The CDR3 is made up of 14 amino acids. CDR3 region: CASRGRATNTEAFF. For the CDR3, the DNA is TGTGCCAGTAGAGGGAGGGCAACGAACACTGAAGCTTTCTTT. Full variable domain (rest looked up from reference TRBV19 and TRBJ1-1): DGGITQSPKYLFRKEGQNVTLSCEQNLNHDAMYWYRQDPGQGLRLIYYSQIVNDFQKGDIAEGYSVSREKKESFPLTVTSAQKNPTAFYLCASRGRATNTEAFFGQGTRLTVV.

V usage is TRBV5-6 and J usage is TRBJ1-1; tentative D call: TRBD1 (5 bases). Trimming cost V 4 bases and J 1 base, with 14 bases left between them. The CDR3 consists of 15 residues. Germline CDR1 SGHDT, CDR2 YYEEEE. The CDR3 protein is CASSRGLATNTEAFF. The CDR3 DNA sequence: TGTGCCAGCAGCCGGGGGTTGGCTACGAACACTGAAGCTTTCTTT.

This chain connects TRBV18 to TRBJ2-5, with D perhaps matching TRBD2 (6 bases). V shed 2 bases and J shed 4 bases, with 17 bases lying between them. The CDR3 sequence is 16 residues long. The germline V gene encodes CDR1 KGHSH and CDR2 LQKENI. The CDR3 spells CASSPIVRGRGETQYF. The CDR3 coding sequence is TGTGCCAGCTCACCAATAGTCCGGGGGAGAGGAGAGACCCAGTACTTC. The variable domain in full, with the rest retrieved from reference TRBV18 and TRBJ2-5, is NAGVMQNPRHLVRRRGQEARLRCSPMKGHSHVYWYRQLPEEGLKFMVYLQKENIIDESGMPKERFSAEFPKEGPSILRIQQVVRGDSAAYFCASSPIVRGRGETQYFGPGTRLLVL.